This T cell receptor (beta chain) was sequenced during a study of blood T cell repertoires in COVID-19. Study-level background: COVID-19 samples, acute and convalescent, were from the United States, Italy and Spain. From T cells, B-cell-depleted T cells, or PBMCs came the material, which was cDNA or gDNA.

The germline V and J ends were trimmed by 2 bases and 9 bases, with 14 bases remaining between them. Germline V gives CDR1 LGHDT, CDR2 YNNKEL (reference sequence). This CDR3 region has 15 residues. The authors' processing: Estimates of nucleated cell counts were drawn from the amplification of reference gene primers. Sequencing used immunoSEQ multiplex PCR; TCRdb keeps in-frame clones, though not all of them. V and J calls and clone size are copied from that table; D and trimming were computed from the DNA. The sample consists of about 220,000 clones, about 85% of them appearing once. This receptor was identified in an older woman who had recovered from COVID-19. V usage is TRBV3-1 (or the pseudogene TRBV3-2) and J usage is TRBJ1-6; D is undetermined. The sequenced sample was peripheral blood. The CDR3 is CASSQSRHSSSPLHF. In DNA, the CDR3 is TGTGCCAGCAGCCAAAGCAGACACTCTTCTTCACCCCTCCACTTT.